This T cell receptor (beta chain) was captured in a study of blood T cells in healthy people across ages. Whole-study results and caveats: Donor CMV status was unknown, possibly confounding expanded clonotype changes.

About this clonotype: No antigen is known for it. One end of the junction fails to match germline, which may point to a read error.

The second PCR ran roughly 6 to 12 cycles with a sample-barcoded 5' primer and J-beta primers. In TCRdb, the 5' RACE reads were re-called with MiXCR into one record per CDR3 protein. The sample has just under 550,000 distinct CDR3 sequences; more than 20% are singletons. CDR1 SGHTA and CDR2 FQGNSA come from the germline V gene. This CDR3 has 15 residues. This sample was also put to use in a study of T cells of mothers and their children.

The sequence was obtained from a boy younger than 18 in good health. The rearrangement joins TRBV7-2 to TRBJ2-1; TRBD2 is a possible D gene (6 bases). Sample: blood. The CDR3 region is CASSLAGGPQNDQFF. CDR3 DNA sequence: TGTGCCAGCAGCTTAGCGGGAGGTCCACAGAATGACCAGTTCTTC.